This T cell receptor (beta chain) appears in the sequencing data of a study of cytomegalovirus exposure and HLA in healthy donors. Overall study findings and caveats: For cytomegalovirus status, the classifier reportedly gave diagnoses with high specificity and sensitivity.

This clone came up once. Antigen: not known. Germline CDR1 SQVTM, CDR2 ANQGSEA. This CDR3 has 14 amino acids. V lost 1 base and J lost 7, with 17 bases in between. Repertoires were generated with immunoSEQ multiplex PCR, while TCRdb's copy carries only in-frame clones and drops some. The data contain about 160,000 clones, around 85% of them singletons. The chain combines TRBV29-1 with TRBJ2-7; D perhaps matches TRBD1 (6 bases). The specimen was PBMCs. This receptor was obtained from a woman between 25 and 40 years old in good health and CMV-seronegative. The CDR3 bases are TGCAGCGTTGAAGGGGGACACTCCCTTGAAGAGCAGTACTTC. Translated: CSVEGGHSLEEQYF.